A single sample is the source of the 3 T cell receptor beta chains below, sequenced in a study of OX40 agonist ivuxolimab in advanced cancers. The library was prepared using the immunoSEQ multiplex PCR assay. The table was pulled from immuneACCESS by TCRdb, which kept in-frame rearrangements only. Such tables lose some clones; where checked, under half of the loss comes from unresolved V genes, and the rest has no known cause. This sample is represented by 65,000 to 100,000 clones; approximately 85% of them were singletons. The leading ten clones occupy 3% to 4.5% of the sample. The sequenced sample was CD4+ or CD8+ T cells sorted from blood, obtained in a trial of the OX40 agonist ivuxolimab. Source of these receptors: an adult with an advanced solid tumor such as melanoma, head and neck, liver or kidney cancer.

This chain uses TRBV6-5 with TRBJ1-6, with 7 positions matching TRBD1. CDR3 length: 15 amino acids. The J segment lost 0 bases and the V segment lost 5 bases, leaving 1 base of the junction unmatched. Germline CDR1 and CDR2: MNHEY and SVGAGI. The CDR3 nucleotides are TGTGCCAGCAGTACAGGGGCCTCCTATAATTCACCCCTCCACTTT. Amino acids: CASSTGASYNSPLHF.

The rearrangement uses TRBV5-1 and TRBJ1-3; no firm D call. Germline-derived CDR1 and CDR2 are SGHRS and YFSETQ. Trimming removed 0 bases from V and 3 bases from J, with 7 bases in between. The CDR3 has 14 amino acids. For the CDR3, the DNA is TGCGCCAGCAGCTTGGCCGGGTTTGGAAACACCATATATTTT. This encodes CASSLAGFGNTIYF.

The chain carries TRBV15 and TRBJ1-5; D not certain. In germline, CDR1 is LNHNV, CDR2 YYDKDF (reference sequence). This CDR3 is built from 15 residues. V was cut by 2 bases and J by 6 bases, with 14 bases left in between. In nucleotides, the CDR3 is TGTGCCACCAGCAGACGAGGGTCCGCTGGTCAGCCCCAGCATTTT. This codes for CATSRRGSAGQPQHF.